Included here is one TCR beta chain sequence, with context. Its specificity is not known. This entry is derived from a study of blood T cells in healthy people across ages. V trimming: 1 base; J trimming: 1 base; junction bases outside the gene matches: 4. Germline V gene lookup returns CDR1 DFQATT and CDR2 SNEGSKA (reference sequence). The CDR3 is 16 amino acids. Healthy Caucasians from Russia aged roughly 6 to 90 served as donors. The second PCR ran roughly 7 to 11 cycles with a sample-barcoded 5' primer and J-beta primers. Each cDNA molecule received a tag from a template-switch adaptor that had 12 random nucleotides. TCRdb itself ran the 5' RACE reads through MiXCR, one entry per CDR3 protein. The profile shows about 1.8 million distinct CDR3 sequences, around half of them singletons. Findings and limits, study-wide: A strong correlation between TCR beta diversity and naive T cell percentage was seen. What prevented conclusive comparison of naive and antigen-experienced cells was that PBMCs were unsorted.

Sequenced material: blood. V gene TRBV20-1 combines with J gene TRBJ2-1; 10 bases align to TRBD1. The clonotype originates from a woman in her thirties or forties in good health. CDR3 nucleotide sequence: TGCAGTGCTAGAGCCTGGACAGGGGGGTCCTACAATGAGCAGTTCTTC. It translates to CSARAWTGGSYNEQFF.